The rows below give T cell receptor beta chains drawn from one sample of a study of cytomegalovirus exposure and HLA in healthy donors. The repertoire was sequenced with immunoSEQ multiplex PCR; TCRdb's copy has only in-frame clones and lacks some. Of under 250,000 clones listed, more than 65% were seen once; the top ten hold approximately 0.63%. Sequencing was carried out using PBMCs. The receptors were sampled from a man younger than 35 in good health and CMV-seronegative. Each CDR3 is given with its conserved first and last residue. Each record gives: CDR3 length, clone size, J gene, V gene, D gene, CDR3 protein, CDR3 DNA. A D gene is named only where the DNA matches it firmly. Rows may omit the clone size; those that give it use once, few, many or a size class.

len: 14; abundance: -; j_gene: TRBJ1-3; v_gene: TRBV29-1; d_gene: TRBD1; CDR3aa: CSVVDRGSGNTIYF; CDR3nt: TGCAGCGTGGTTGACAGGGGCTCTGGAAACACCATATATTTT
len: 15; abundance: -; j_gene: TRBJ1-4; v_gene: TRBV28; d_gene: -; CDR3aa: CASSFVRAGGEKLFF; CDR3nt: TGTGCCAGCAGTTTCGTGAGGGCGGGGGGTGAAAAACTGTTTTTT
len: 14; abundance: -; j_gene: TRBJ2-5; v_gene: TRBV27; d_gene: -; CDR3aa: CASSSGLTQETQYF; CDR3nt: TGTGCCAGCAGTTCAGGACTTACCCAAGAGACCCAGTACTTC
len: 15; abundance: -; j_gene: TRBJ2-4; v_gene: TRBV7-9; d_gene: TRBD1; CDR3aa: CASSPGTGAKNIQYF; CDR3nt: TGTGCCAGCAGCCCAGGGACAGGAGCCAAAAACATTCAGTACTTC
len: 16; abundance: -; j_gene: TRBJ2-1; v_gene: TRBV2; d_gene: TRBD2; CDR3aa: CASRVRLAGLSNEQFF; CDR3nt: TGTGCCAGCAGGGTAAGACTAGCGGGATTGTCGAATGAGCAGTTCTTC
len: 15; abundance: -; j_gene: TRBJ2-7; v_gene: TRBV5-1; d_gene: TRBD2; CDR3aa: CASSVSSGRTGEQYF; CDR3nt: TGCGCCAGCAGCGTATCTAGCGGGAGGACCGGCGAGCAGTACTTC
len: 13; abundance: -; j_gene: TRBJ2-5; v_gene: TRBV5-1; d_gene: -; CDR3aa: CASSLGSSETQYF; CDR3nt: TGCGCCAGCAGCTTGGGGAGTTCAGAGACCCAGTACTTC
len: 14; abundance: few; j_gene: TRBJ1-1; v_gene: TRBV6-1; d_gene: TRBD1; CDR3aa: CASSEADRGTEAFF; CDR3nt: TGTGCCAGCAGTGAAGCGGACAGGGGGACTGAAGCTTTCTTT
len: 13; abundance: few; j_gene: TRBJ1-3; v_gene: TRBV19; d_gene: -; CDR3aa: CARVQGSGNTIYF; CDR3nt: TGTGCCAGGGTACAGGGTTCCGGAAACACCATATATTTT
len: 15; abundance: -; j_gene: TRBJ2-7; v_gene: TRBV9; d_gene: -; CDR3aa: CASSQGLTGIYEQYF; CDR3nt: TGTGCCAGCAGCCAGGGTCTCACAGGAATCTACGAGCAGTACTTC
len: 15; abundance: -; j_gene: TRBJ1-2; v_gene: TRBV18; d_gene: -; CDR3aa: CASSPAAEGSYGYTF; CDR3nt: TGTGCCAGCTCACCAGCGGCGGAGGGTAGCTATGGCTACACCTTC
len: 17; abundance: -; j_gene: TRBJ2-7; v_gene: TRBV4-1; d_gene: TRBD1; CDR3aa: CASSLTGTGPGSYEQYF; CDR3nt: TGCGCCAGCAGCCTTACCGGGACAGGGCCCGGGTCCTACGAGCAGTACTTC
len: 12; abundance: -; j_gene: TRBJ1-2; v_gene: TRBV30; d_gene: -; CDR3aa: CAWSSVNYGYTF; CDR3nt: TGTGCCTGGAGTTCGGTCAATTATGGCTACACCTTC
len: 13; abundance: -; j_gene: TRBJ2-5; v_gene: TRBV5-6; d_gene: TRBD1; CDR3aa: CASSWGQGETQYF; CDR3nt: TGTGCCAGCAGCTGGGGACAGGGAGAGACCCAGTACTTC
len: 15; abundance: -; j_gene: TRBJ1-4; v_gene: TRBV5-1; d_gene: TRBD1; CDR3aa: CASRRQGATNEKLFF; CDR3nt: TGCGCCAGCAGACGACAGGGGGCGACTAATGAAAAACTGTTTTTT
len: 14; abundance: few; j_gene: TRBJ1-5; v_gene: TRBV2; d_gene: -; CDR3aa: CASSLGRDNQPQHF; CDR3nt: TGTGCCAGCAGTCTAGGACGGGACAATCAGCCCCAGCATTTT
len: 15; abundance: -; j_gene: TRBJ2-7; v_gene: TRBV2; d_gene: TRBD2; CDR3aa: CASSQGTSGSYEQYF; CDR3nt: TGTGCCAGCAGTCAAGGGACTAGCGGGAGCTACGAGCAGTACTTC
len: 17; abundance: -; j_gene: TRBJ2-6; v_gene: TRBV29-1; d_gene: TRBD1; CDR3aa: CSFFLGQGARGANVLTF; CDR3nt: TGCAGCTTTTTCCTGGGACAGGGGGCGCGGGGGGCCAACGTCCTGACTTTC
len: 13; abundance: -; j_gene: TRBJ2-7; v_gene: TRBV19; d_gene: TRBD2; CDR3aa: CASSTIAGVEQYF; CDR3nt: TGTGCCAGTAGTACCATAGCGGGAGTTGAGCAGTACTTC
len: 15; abundance: -; j_gene: TRBJ1-1; v_gene: TRBV7-9; d_gene: -; CDR3aa: CASSSPQQGGTEAFF; CDR3nt: TGTGCCAGCAGTTCCCCGCAGCAGGGCGGCACTGAAGCTTTCTTT
len: 12; abundance: -; j_gene: TRBJ2-1; v_gene: TRBV6-1; d_gene: -; CDR3aa: CASGLTVNEQFF; CDR3nt: TGTGCCAGCGGCTTGACAGTAAATGAGCAGTTCTTC
len: 16; abundance: -; j_gene: TRBJ1-4; v_gene: TRBV27; d_gene: -; CDR3aa: CASSSIRQTTNEKLFF; CDR3nt: TGTGCCAGCAGTTCGATACGACAAACAACTAATGAAAAACTGTTTTTT
len: 17; abundance: few; j_gene: TRBJ2-2; v_gene: TRBV2; d_gene: TRBD2; CDR3aa: CASSAIRLAGDTGELFF; CDR3nt: TGTGCCAGCAGTGCTATCAGGCTAGCGGGAGATACCGGGGAGCTGTTTTTT
len: 14; abundance: once; j_gene: TRBJ2-5; v_gene: TRBV7-9; d_gene: -; CDR3aa: CASSLVGAQETQYF; CDR3nt: TGTGCCAGCAGCTTAGTAGGAGCGCAAGAGACCCAGTACTTC
len: 19; abundance: few; j_gene: TRBJ1-1; v_gene: TRBV2; d_gene: TRBD1; CDR3aa: CASSKSPLGQGGRSTEAFF; CDR3nt: TGTGCCAGCAGTAAAAGTCCCCTCGGACAGGGAGGGAGAAGTACTGAAGCTTTCTTT
len: 16; abundance: -; j_gene: TRBJ2-1; v_gene: TRBV1; d_gene: -; CDR3aa: CTSSQERGHRYNEQFF; CDR3nt: TGCACCAGCAGCCAAGAGCGGGGCCACCGCTACAATGAGCAGTTCTTC
len: 18; abundance: -; j_gene: TRBJ2-3; v_gene: TRBV11-2; d_gene: TRBD2; CDR3aa: CASSLGSGTSGRASTQYF; CDR3nt: TGTGCCAGCAGCTTAGGGAGCGGGACTAGCGGGAGGGCCAGTACGCAGTATTTT
len: 12; abundance: -; j_gene: TRBJ2-7; v_gene: TRBV5-1; d_gene: TRBD2; CDR3aa: CASSGTSYEQYF; CDR3nt: TGCGCCAGCAGCGGGACTAGCTACGAGCAGTACTTC
len: 17; abundance: -; j_gene: TRBJ2-1; v_gene: TRBV28; d_gene: TRBD2; CDR3aa: CASRETSGRTSYNEQFF; CDR3nt: TGTGCCAGCAGAGAGACTAGCGGGAGGACCTCCTACAATGAGCAGTTCTTC
len: 11; abundance: -; j_gene: TRBJ2-7; v_gene: TRBV30; d_gene: -; CDR3aa: CAWRNTYEQYF; CDR3nt: TGTGCCTGGAGAAACACCTACGAGCAGTACTTC
len: 17; abundance: few; j_gene: TRBJ2-2; v_gene: TRBV19; d_gene: TRBD1; CDR3aa: CASSVFLDRGMSGELFF; CDR3nt: TGTGCCAGTAGTGTATTCCTGGACAGGGGTATGTCCGGGGAGCTGTTTTTT
len: 15; abundance: few; j_gene: TRBJ2-5; v_gene: TRBV7-7; d_gene: -; CDR3aa: CASSPTPGHGETQYF; CDR3nt: TGTGCTAGCAGCCCGACCCCAGGTCATGGGGAGACCCAGTACTTC
len: 14; abundance: -; j_gene: TRBJ2-3; v_gene: TRBV30; d_gene: TRBD2; CDR3aa: CAWAGSGSIDTQYF; CDR3nt: TGTGCCTGGGCTGGCAGCGGGAGTATAGATACGCAGTATTTT
len: 14; abundance: -; j_gene: TRBJ1-4; v_gene: TRBV28; d_gene: TRBD1; CDR3aa: CASNRQGLSEKLFF; CDR3nt: TGTGCCAGCAACCGACAGGGGTTGAGCGAAAAACTGTTTTTT
len: 13; abundance: -; j_gene: TRBJ1-5; v_gene: TRBV29-1; d_gene: -; CDR3aa: CSAPRGSHQPQHF; CDR3nt: TGCAGCGCCCCCAGGGGTTCCCATCAGCCCCAGCATTTT
len: 14; abundance: -; j_gene: TRBJ1-6; v_gene: TRBV18; d_gene: -; CDR3aa: CASSLAGYDSPLHF; CDR3nt: TGTGCCAGCTCACTCGCCGGGTACGATTCACCCCTCCACTTT
len: 14; abundance: few; j_gene: TRBJ1-4; v_gene: TRBV28; d_gene: TRBD1; CDR3aa: CASSSGQGGEKLFF; CDR3nt: TGTGCCAGCAGTTCAGGACAGGGGGGTGAAAAACTGTTTTTT
len: 17; abundance: -; j_gene: TRBJ1-2; v_gene: TRBV7-2; d_gene: TRBD1; CDR3aa: CASSFSSGGTPRYGYTF; CDR3nt: TGTGCCAGCAGCTTTTCGTCAGGGGGTACTCCTCGCTATGGCTACACCTTC